The 20 T cell receptor beta chains below come from one sample, sequenced in a study of early T cells in non-severe SARS-CoV-2 infection. TCRdb re-called the 5' RACE reads with MiXCR, one entry per CDR3 protein. The table has 70,000 to 75,000 distinct CDR3 sequences, 9% to 15% seen once. Sequencing input: whole blood. Receptors originate from an adult who was a healthcare worker with PCR-confirmed SARS-CoV-2 infection or an uninfected control (not recorded which).

This clonotype was counted at least ten times. The chain has TRBV6-1 and TRBJ2-2, with 8 bases aligning to TRBD2. This CDR3 contains 16 residues. V shed 4 bases, J shed 5 bases, and the junction held 9 bases outside the gene matches. Germline lookup yields CDR1 MNHNS and CDR2 SASEGT. The CDR3 DNA reads as TGTGCCAGCAGTGGTCCGGGGGGGCGCGAAACCGGGGAGCTGTTTTTT. It yields the protein CASSGPGGRETGELFF.

This clonotype was seen a handful of times. The chain uses TRBV24-1 and TRBJ1-2; D unclear. Trimming left V 4 bases short and J 8 bases short, with 13 bases between. CDR1 KGHDR and CDR2 SFDVKD come from the germline V gene. The length of the CDR3 is 13 residues. In DNA form, the CDR3 reads TGTGCCACCAGTGACTACGACTATGGGGGCTACACCTTC. The encoded protein is CATSDYDYGGYTF.

The chain combines TRBV12-3 or TRBV12-4 with TRBJ2-4; D is unresolved. The CDR3 totals 14 residues. The V end was cut by 6 bases, the J end by 0 bases, with 9 bases between. CDR3 region: CASSTSVAKNIQYF. As DNA, the CDR3 is TGTGCCAGCAGCACGAGTGTAGCCAAAAACATTCAGTACTTC.

This clonotype came up a few times. The V call is TRBV2, the J call TRBJ1-1, with D possibly matching TRBD1 (5 bases). Germline assignment: CDR1 SNHLY and CDR2 FYNNEI. Trimming removed 3 bases at V and 4 bases at J, with 9 bases between. The CDR3 covers 13 residues. The CDR3 spells CASSDLGGTEAFF. CDR3 sequence (DNA): TGTGCCAGCAGTGATCTTGGGGGCACTGAAGCTTTCTTT.

The chain couples TRBV29-1 to TRBJ2-1; TRBD2 matches 7 bases. The V and J ends lost 3 bases and 0 bases, in that order; junction bases with no gene match: 8. There are 16 residues in the CDR3. Germline loops: CDR1 SQVTM, CDR2 ANQGSEA. This CDR3 reads CSVDAGVEISYNEQFF. The CDR3 bases are TGCAGCGTTGATGCGGGGGTAGAGATCTCCTACAATGAGCAGTTCTTC.

The chain links TRBV20-1 to TRBJ1-1; D may be TRBD1 (5 bases). The CDR3 runs 12 residues. CDR1 and CDR2 from the germline V gene are DFQATT and SNEGSKA (reference sequence). Between the trimmed V and J ends, which lost 4 bases and 5 bases, there was a span of 11 bases. The CDR3 region is CSATRERTEAFF. As DNA, the CDR3 is TGCAGTGCTACCAGGGAGCGGACTGAAGCTTTCTTT.

This clonotype was recorded many times. V and J are TRBV12-3 or TRBV12-4 and TRBJ2-2, with TRBD1 matching over 9 bases. Losses at the gene ends were 6 bases for V and 0 bases for J; bases not matched to a gene: 2. There are 15 residues in the CDR3. CDR3 sequence reads: CASSRQGANTGELFF. The CDR3 bases are TGTGCCAGCAGCCGACAGGGGGCGAACACCGGGGAGCTGTTTTTT.

In its sample, this clonotype was seen a few times. This sequence joins TRBV6-2 or TRBV6-3 and TRBJ2-5; D is undetermined. The CDR3 has 12 amino acids. The V end lost 2 bases, the J end lost 1 base, and 2 bases lay between the germline ends. The germline V gene encodes CDR1 MNHEY and CDR2 SVGEGT. The CDR3 sequence: CASSYLQETQYF. In DNA, the CDR3 is TGTGCCAGCAGTTACCTCCAAGAGACCCAGTACTTC.

V and J are TRBV2 and TRBJ2-5; 11 bases are shared with TRBD2. The germline CDR1 and CDR2 sequences are SNHLY and FYNNEI. With 9 bases clipped from V and 0 bases from J, the junction kept 9 bases outside the gene matches. The CDR3 covers 16 residues. Written as DNA, the CDR3 is TGTGCCAGATCACTTATAGCGGGAGGGCACCAAGAGACCCAGTACTTC. Residues: CARSLIAGGHQETQYF. The full variable domain, with the rest looked up from reference TRBV2 and TRBJ2-5, is EPEVTQTPSHQVTQMGQEVILRCVPISNHLYFYWYRQILGQKVEFLVSFYNNEISEKSEIFDDQFSVERPDGSNFTLKIRSTKLEDSAMYFCARSLIAGGHQETQYFGPGTRLLVL.

This clonotype has more than one count but fewer than ten. V is TRBV12-5 and J is TRBJ1-5, with D perhaps matching TRBD1 (5 bases). Trimming removed 5 bases at V and 2 bases at J, with 7 bases between. Per the germline V gene, CDR1 is LGHNT and CDR2 is FRNRAP. The CDR3 loop spans 13 amino acids. CDR3 sequence reads: CASGGGGNQPQHF. DNA of the CDR3: TGTGCTAGTGGTGGGGGGGGCAATCAGCCCCAGCATTTT.

This chain links TRBV10-1 with TRBJ1-2; D call uncertain. The CDR3 runs 13 residues. Trimming shortened V by 3 bases and J by 1 base, and 6 bases separated the two germline ends. Germline lookup yields CDR1 WNHNN and CDR2 SYGVQD (reference sequence). The CDR3 region has the DNA TGCGCCAGCAGTGATGGTATTAACTATGGCTACACCTTC. As protein: CASSDGINYGYTF.

The table lists this clonotype with a few counts. The J gene is TRBJ2-7, the V gene TRBV30; the D gene is possibly TRBD2 (5 bases). CDR3 length: 14 amino acids. CDR1 is GTSNPN and CDR2 is SVGIG in the germline V gene (reference sequence). V gave up 5 bases and J gave up 0 bases, with 14 bases separating them. CDR3 region: CAWVSGESSYEQYF. CDR3 nucleotide sequence: TGTGCCTGGGTTAGTGGGGAGAGCTCCTACGAGCAGTACTTC.

This clonotype was observed a few times. CDR3 bases: TGTGCCACCAGTGATTCTAAAACCCACCAAACGGAGGGCTACACCTTC. Translated, it gives CATSDSKTHQTEGYTF. The rearrangement joins TRBV24-1 to TRBJ1-2; D call uncertain. This CDR3 is 16 amino acids long. The germline gives CDR1 KGHDR, CDR2 SFDVKD. Trimming left V 2 bases short and J 8 bases short, with 20 bases between.

In its sample, this clonotype was seen many times. The chain is built from TRBV5-4 and TRBJ2-5; the match to TRBD1 covers 7 bases. Germline CDR1 reads SGHNT; CDR2 reads YYREEE (reference sequence). The CDR3 has 14 amino acids. The V segment lost 4 bases and the J segment 3 bases; nucleotides outside the gene matches: 6. In DNA, the CDR3 is TGTGCCAGCAGCCGACAGGGAGTTGAAGAGACCCAGTACTTC. This sequence encodes CASSRQGVEETQYF. Full variable domain (missing parts from reference TRBV5-4 and TRBJ2-5): ETGVTQSPTHLIKTRGQQVTLRCSSQSGHNTVSWYQQALGQGPQFIFQYYREEENGRGNFPPRFSGLQFPNYSSELNVNALELDDSALYLCASSRQGVEETQYFGPGTRLLVL.

This clonotype showed up just a few times. The chain recombines TRBV12-3 or TRBV12-4 with TRBJ1-5; unclear D gene. V was trimmed by 2 bases and J by 0 bases, leaving 5 bases between them. CDR3 length: 14 amino acids. CDR3 protein: CASSLMYSNQPQHF. For the CDR3, the DNA is TGTGCCAGCAGTTTAATGTATAGCAATCAGCCCCAGCATTTT.

This clonotype was found a few times. This chain links TRBV20-1 with TRBJ2-7; TRBD2 matches 10 bases. V lost 6 bases to trimming and J lost 0 bases; unmatched junction nucleotides: 5. This CDR3 has 14 amino acids. Germline-derived CDR1 and CDR2 are DFQATT and SNEGSKA (reference sequence). This CDR3 reads CSARLAGNSYEQYF. The CDR3 DNA is TGCAGTGCAAGACTAGCGGGTAACTCCTACGAGCAGTACTTC.

Many counts were recorded for this clonotype. The V and J genes are TRBV5-1 and TRBJ2-1; TRBD2 might be the D (5 bases). V was trimmed by 2 bases and J by 5 bases, leaving 11 bases between them. The germline gives CDR1 SGHRS, CDR2 YFSETQ. CDR3 length: 14 amino acids. The CDR3 nucleotides are TGCGCCAGCAGCTTTAGGACTGGTAACAATGAGCAGTTCTTC. Translation gives CASSFRTGNNEQFF.

This sequence joins TRBV6-4 and TRBJ2-1; TRBD2 matches at 10 bases. Trimming cost V 3 bases and J 7 bases; bases outside gene matches: 6. Germline V gene lookup returns CDR1 MRHNA and CDR2 SNTAGT. The CDR3 runs to 15 residues. Here the CDR3 DNA reads TGTGCCAGCAGTGAGTTAGCGGGGGGATGGAATGAGCAGTTCTTC. Translated: CASSELAGGWNEQFF.

In its sample, this clonotype was seen many times. The V call is TRBV20-1, the J call TRBJ2-7, with D possibly TRBD2 on 5 matching bases. Trimming took off 7 bases at V and 3 bases at J, with 16 bases between the two ends. The CDR3 is 13 residues long. Germline lookup yields CDR1 DFQATT and CDR2 SNEGSKA (reference sequence). The CDR3 DNA is TGCAGTGTGCTCGGTCAGACTAACTACGAGCAGTACTTC. The encoded protein is CSVLGQTNYEQYF.

This sequence joins TRBV5-1 and TRBJ2-5, with 9 bases aligning to TRBD2. The CDR3 totals 16 residues. The J segment lost 4 bases and the V segment lost 3 bases, leaving 10 bases of the junction unmatched. Germline CDR1 reads SGHRS; CDR2 reads YFSETQ. The CDR3 protein is CASSSFGVAGVETQYF. CDR3 nucleotide sequence: TGCGCCAGCAGCTCCTTCGGGGTAGCGGGAGTAGAGACCCAGTACTTC.